This TCR beta chain was sequenced during a study of CD8+CD57+ T cells in acquired aplastic anemia. Findings and limits, study-wide: Patients and controls shared approximately 30 CD8+ CDR3 sequences. Statistical testing detected no significant gap in CD8+ Simpson's diversity between patients and controls.

The template used for profiling TCR beta VDJ and CDR3 was genomic DNA. TCRdb used MiXCR to reprocess the reads, holding one entry per CDR3 protein. Here the sample spans roughly 160,000 distinct CDR3 sequences, around 48% being singletons. This clonotype was recorded many times. The antigen remains undetermined. Per the germline V gene, CDR1 is DFQATT and CDR2 is SNEGSKA (reference sequence). The CDR3 contains 16 residues. V lost 6 bases, J lost 1 base, and 6 bases stayed unmatched. All sequencing subjects had displayed CD8+CD57+ cell expansion on flow cytometry. This TCR came from a human donor with aplastic anemia. The sequencing sample was made of sorted CD4+, CD8+, or CD8+CD57+ T cells (not recorded which) from PBMCs. The chain joins TRBV20-1 to TRBJ2-2, with TRBD2 identical over 12 bases. CDR3 bases: TGCAGTGCAAGACTAGCGGGAGCAGGGAACACCGGGGAGCTGTTTTTT. This gives the protein CSARLAGAGNTGELFF.